This TCR beta chain was sequenced during a study of shared T cell receptors in the human thymus. The germline V gene encodes CDR1 SGHVS and CDR2 FNYEAQ. The V end lost 8 bases, the J end lost 9 bases, and 14 bases lay between the germline ends. The CDR3 length is 12 residues. Sequencing was performed with immunoSEQ multiplex PCR; in TCRdb, only in-frame clones are kept and a portion is missing. The table records hundreds of thousands of clones, around 87% of them present only once. These records were also assigned to another study, of human thymus T cells.

The sample comprised thymocytes. This TCR derives from a boy in the first two years of life with a congenital heart defect. The rearrangement uses TRBV7-6 and TRBJ2-1; D might be TRBD2 (5 bases). The CDR3: CASGRLPGEQFF. For the CDR3, the DNA is TGTGCCAGCGGCCGACTACCTGGTGAGCAGTTCTTC.